A selection of T cell receptor beta chains follows, all from one sample in a study of shared clonotypes between healthy human individuals. Measured with immunoSEQ multiplex PCR; TCRdb has only the in-frame clones, and not every one. Of roughly 1,500,000 clones listed, 95% to 99% are singletons. The specimen was naive CD4+ T cells sorted from blood. The receptors were sampled from a man younger than 45 in good health. CDR3s include the opening cysteine and the closing phenylalanine or tryptophan.

j_gene: TRBJ2-5
v_gene: TRBV7-3
CDR3aa: CASSSFGREETQYF

j_gene: TRBJ2-2
v_gene: TRBV5-4
CDR3aa: CASSHPGLAGGLGGGELFF

j_gene: TRBJ2-7
v_gene: TRBV19
CDR3aa: CASSIDRGQPWEQYF

j_gene: TRBJ2-5
v_gene: TRBV2
CDR3aa: CASSEGNQETQYF

j_gene: TRBJ2-7
v_gene: TRBV7-9
CDR3aa: CASSLLAALPYEQYF

j_gene: TRBJ2-2
v_gene: TRBV10-3
CDR3aa: CAISEPGRTNTGELFF

j_gene: TRBJ2-7
v_gene: TRBV28
CDR3aa: CASSFLGGKQYF

j_gene: TRBJ2-2
v_gene: TRBV30
CDR3aa: CAWSVLGGTGELFF

j_gene: TRBJ2-3
v_gene: TRBV6-6
CDR3aa: CASSRTSGRSTDTQYF

j_gene: TRBJ2-5
v_gene: TRBV28
CDR3aa: CASSLLLSRLQGRETQYF

j_gene: TRBJ1-2
v_gene: TRBV4-3
CDR3aa: CASSQDPPGGHSNYGYTF

j_gene: TRBJ2-5
v_gene: TRBV5-8
CDR3aa: CASSPDRRQETQYF

j_gene: TRBJ2-1
v_gene: TRBV5-1
CDR3aa: CASSLLGLNEQFF